These 2 T cell receptor beta chains came from one sample sequenced in a study of control samples from healthy donors and cancer patients. Sequenced by immunoSEQ multiplex PCR; TCRdb stores in-frame clones only, minus some. The sample includes under 300,000 clones, about 80% of them seen just once. The sample taken for sequencing was PBMCs. These receptors all stem from a woman aged 55-70 years with lung cancer.

CDR3 DNA: TGTGCCAGCAGCTTAGTCGGAGGATACTCGAACACTGAAGCTTTCTTT. Its translation is CASSLVGGYSNTEAFF. V is TRBV7-6 and J is TRBJ1-1; D is ambiguous. Germline CDR1 and CDR2: SGHVS and FNYEAQ. The length of the CDR3 is 16 residues. Trimming left V 1 base short and J 1 base short, with 13 bases between.

This chain links TRBV16 with TRBJ2-2; D is undetermined. Germline CDR1 reads KGHSY; CDR2 reads FQNENV. The CDR3 is 12 amino acids. V lost 4 bases, J lost 0 bases, and 0 bases lay in between. CDR3 amino acids: CASSPNTGELFF. DNA for the CDR3: TGTGCCAGCAGCCCGAACACCGGGGAGCTGTTTTTT.